The 11 T cell receptor beta chains reported below all come from one sample, sequenced in a study of blood T cells in healthy people across ages. Next came a second PCR, run for roughly 7 to 12 cycles, which used a sample-barcoded 5' primer along with a J-beta primer mix. One entry per CDR3 protein results from TCRdb running MiXCR on the 5' RACE reads. The sample holds about 630,000 distinct CDR3 sequences, around 20% seen once. Sequences were obtained from blood. These receptors were obtained from a man between 65 and 85 years old in good health.

The sample holds a few counts of this clonotype. The CDR3, as DNA: TGTGCCAGCAGTCTAGAATCGGGGACAGCTCCTGGCTACACCTTC. It yields the protein CASSLESGTAPGYTF. V usage is TRBV28 and J usage is TRBJ1-2; TRBD1 agrees at 7 bases. The CDR3 length is 15 residues. Germline values: CDR1 MDHEN, CDR2 SYDVKM. The V and J ends lost 5 bases and 7 bases, in that order; junction bases with no gene match: 13.

V usage is TRBV29-1 and J usage is TRBJ2-1, with unresolved D. V lost 7 bases and J lost 0, with 13 bases in between. The CDR3 covers 14 residues. CDR1 is SQVTM, CDR2 ANQGSEA, per germline. CDR3 sequence reads: CSARTPSSYNEQFF. CDR3 nucleotide sequence: TGCAGCGCCCGGACCCCGAGCTCCTACAATGAGCAGTTCTTC.

This clonotype was seen a handful of times. CDR3 sequence reads: CSVEGGFNEQFF. The CDR3 DNA sequence: TGCAGCGTTGAAGGAGGGTTCAATGAGCAGTTCTTC. This chain links TRBV29-1 with TRBJ2-5, with D possibly matching TRBD2 (5 bases). TRBJ2-1 matches the DNA end more closely, so the J call is doubtful. Germline V gene data show CDR1 as SQVTM and CDR2 as ANQGSEA. CDR3 size: 12 residues.

This sequence joins TRBV4-1 and TRBJ1-2, with a tentative D call TRBD1 (6 bases). The CDR3 extends over 14 amino acids. With 0 bases removed from V and 4 bases from J, the gap between germline ends came to 9 bases. Germline lookup yields CDR1 MGHRA and CDR2 YSYEKL. The CDR3 region has the DNA TGCGCCAGCAGCCAAGACGGACAGTCCTATGGCTACACCTTC. As protein: CASSQDGQSYGYTF.

V and J are TRBV14 and TRBJ2-2, with D possibly being TRBD2 (6 bases). Germline-derived CDR1 and CDR2 are SGHDN and FVKESK. The CDR3 is made up of 18 amino acids. V dropped 0 bases and J dropped 3 bases, with 17 bases sitting between them. The CDR3 reads CASSQDLPRDGDTGELFF. CDR3 nucleotides: TGTGCCAGCAGCCAAGATCTTCCGCGGGATGGAGACACCGGGGAGCTGTTTTTT.

Here the CDR3 DNA reads TGCAGCGTTGAAGGGTCTCTGGGTGAGCAGTTCTTC. This encodes CSVEGSLGEQFF. The V gene is TRBV29-1, the J gene TRBJ2-5; no firm D call. Gene TRBJ2-1 matches the end of the DNA better, so the J call may be wrong. CDR3 length: 12 amino acids. Germline V gives CDR1 SQVTM, CDR2 ANQGSEA.

This clonotype was observed a handful of times. The chain combines TRBV7-8 with TRBJ1-2; D call uncertain. Trimming stripped 5 bases from V and 5 bases from J, with 18 bases between. The CDR3 spans 15 residues. Germline lookup yields CDR1 SGHVS and CDR2 FQNEAQ. The CDR3, as DNA: TGTGCCAGCAGCGAAAACCTCGGATGGGGTTATGGCTACACCTTC. Translation: CASSENLGWGYGYTF.

This clonotype has only a few counts. The chain links TRBV20-1 to TRBJ2-5, with TRBD1 as a possible D gene (5 bases). The J call may be incorrect, as the DNA end agrees better with TRBJ2-1. Germline V gene sequence: CDR1 DFQATT, CDR2 SNEGSKA (reference sequence). The CDR3 totals 12 residues. CDR3 sequence reads: CSANKGSDEQFF. For the CDR3, the DNA is TGCAGTGCTAATAAGGGGTCGGATGAGCAGTTCTTC.

The CDR3 loop reads CASSQDPFSRGRRNTEAFF. CDR3 bases: TGCGCCAGCAGCCAAGATCCCTTTTCACGGGGGAGACGGAACACTGAAGCTTTCTTT. The chain has TRBV4-1 and TRBJ1-1; D may be TRBD1 (5 bases). V gave up 0 bases and J gave up 1 base, with 21 bases separating them. CDR1 is MGHRA, CDR2 YSYEKL, per germline. There are 19 residues in the CDR3.

This clonotype was observed a few times. This chain joins TRBV4-1 and TRBJ2-2; D ambiguous. The ends were cut back, 3 bases at V and 0 bases at J, with 8 bases in the middle. This CDR3 contains 15 residues. Germline values: CDR1 MGHRA, CDR2 YSYEKL. The CDR3 sequence is CASSQGSTNTGELFF. The DNA of the CDR3 is TGCGCCAGCAGCCAGGGTTCAACGAACACCGGGGAGCTGTTTTTT.

This clonotype was recorded a few times. V usage is TRBV10-3 and J usage is TRBJ2-1, with 9 nucleotides matching TRBD2. V shed 4 bases, J shed 1 base, and the junction held 5 bases outside the gene matches. Germline-derived CDR1 and CDR2 are ENHRY and SYGVKD. This CDR3 has 16 amino acids. The CDR3 protein is CAISGGGRGSYNEQFF. Written as DNA, the CDR3 is TGTGCCATCAGTGGTGGCGGGAGGGGGTCCTACAATGAGCAGTTCTTC.